This passage covers 25 T cell receptor beta chains from one sample sequenced in a study of T cell repertoires in cytomegalovirus infection. Via MiXCR, TCRdb re-called the reads, giving one row per CDR3 protein. This table has nearly 450,000 distinct CDR3 sequences, approximately 31% appearing once. Sequencing used PBMCs. Receptors originate from a human donor in good health (CMV status not recorded). Some clones in this sample may be carry-over from other donors' samples.

The chain couples TRBV25-1 to TRBJ1-5; TRBD1 matches at 9 bases. Germline CDR1 MGHDK, CDR2 SYGVNS. CDR3 length: 16 amino acids. V lost 6 bases and J lost 7; bases outside the gene matches: 13. The CDR3: CASSANSQGAEQPQHF. The CDR3 DNA reads TGTGCCAGCAGCGCGAATTCACAGGGGGCTGAGCAGCCCCAGCATTTT.

This clonotype was detected many times. This chain joins TRBV7-2 and TRBJ2-3; D gene uncertain. V was clipped by 5 bases and J by 2 bases, with 17 bases between them. CDR3 size: 16 residues. Germline V CDR1 and CDR2: SGHTA, FQGNSA. CDR3 sequence: CASSPNSGGLTDTQYF. As DNA, the CDR3 is TGTGCCAGCAGCCCCAATTCGGGCGGCCTCACAGATACGCAGTATTTT.

This clonotype was observed a single time. A junction end diverges from the germline sequence, so it may reflect a read error. The CDR3 nucleotides are TGTGCCAGCAGCTTAGTCGTGCGGGGCCATGGCTACACCTTC. Protein product: CASSLVVRGHGYTF. V and J are TRBV12-3 or TRBV12-4 and TRBJ1-2, with a possible D match to TRBD1 (5 bases). The CDR3 is made up of 14 amino acids.

This clonotype occurred many times. V is TRBV12-3 or TRBV12-4 and J is TRBJ2-3, with 8 bases matching TRBD1. This CDR3 has 15 amino acids. V dropped 2 bases and J dropped 6; count of bases not matched to a gene: 7. This CDR3 reads CASSLMQGAVDTQYF. In DNA form, the CDR3 reads TGTGCCAGCAGTTTAATGCAGGGGGCCGTGGATACGCAGTATTTT.

The table lists this clonotype with a few counts. The chain links TRBV5-4 to TRBJ2-7; a possible D gene is TRBD1 (5 bases). The CDR3 contains 13 residues. Germline V CDR1 and CDR2: SGHNT, YYREEE (reference sequence). CDR3 DNA: TGTGTCGCGCGAGACAGAACCACCTACGAGCAGTACTTC. Translation: CVARDRTTYEQYF. Complete variable domain (other parts from reference TRBV5-4 and TRBJ2-7): ETGVTQSPTHLIKTRGQQVTLRCSSQSGHNTVSWYQQALGQGPQFIFQYYREEENGRGNFPPRFSGLQFPNYSSELNVNALELDDSALYLCVARDRTTYEQYFGPGTRLTVT.

The gene calls are TRBV2 and TRBJ2-7; 8 positions match TRBD2. V was pared by 4 bases and J by 2 bases, with 1 base of the junction left unmatched. The CDR3 has 13 amino acids. CDR1 and CDR2 (germline): SNHLY, FYNNEI. The CDR3 bases are TGTGCCAGCAGTGTAGCGGGGACCTACGAGCAGTACTTC. Translated, it gives CASSVAGTYEQYF.

As concerns this clonotype: An end of the junction differs from the germline gene, which may be a read error. The chain has TRBV7-6 and TRBJ2-2; weak D call: TRBD2 (5 bases). The length of the CDR3 is 15 residues. CDR1 is SGHVS, CDR2 FNYEAQ, per germline. The CDR3 here is CASTPSTQSTGELFF. The CDR3 nucleotides read TGTGCTAGCACCCCCTCCACCCAAAGTACCGGGGAGCTTTTTTTT.

This CDR3 reads CASSQTENTEAFF. The DNA for the CDR3 is TGTGCCAGCTCACAGACAGAGAACACTGAAGCTTTCTTT. The chain couples TRBV18 to TRBJ1-1; a possible D gene is TRBD1 (5 bases). V gave up 4 bases and J gave up 1 base, with 7 bases separating them. From germline, CDR1 is KGHSH and CDR2 LQKENI. CDR3 length: 13 amino acids.

The DNA of the CDR3 is TGTGCCAGCAGCTTCCTTCGTGACCTCTATGGCTACACCTTC. Protein sequence: CASSFLRDLYGYTF. The chain combines TRBV7-8 with TRBJ1-2; unclear D gene. Germline CDR1 and CDR2: SGHVS and FQNEAQ. This CDR3 region has 14 residues. V shed 3 bases and J shed 4 bases, with 12 bases lying between them.

This clonotype was observed a single time. V and J are TRBV12-3 or TRBV12-4 and TRBJ2-5; 8 bases fit TRBD2. Trimming removed 4 bases from V and 4 bases from J; junction bases left unmatched: 11. This CDR3 spans 16 amino acids. The CDR3 sequence is CASSSPISGDGETQYF. The CDR3 DNA reads TGTGCCAGCAGTTCCCCCATTAGCGGGGATGGAGAGACCCAGTACTTC.

This clonotype was picked up many times. The chain recombines TRBV7-2 with TRBJ1-6; D is undetermined. Germline CDR1 reads SGHTA; CDR2 reads FQGNSA. The V end was cut by 1 base, the J end by 7 bases, with 5 bases between. This CDR3 has 13 amino acids. The CDR3 loop reads CASSLGPNSPLHF. Here the CDR3 DNA reads TGTGCCAGCAGCTTAGGGCCGAATTCACCCCTCCACTTT.

The chain employs TRBV25-1 and TRBJ1-1, with 7 positions matching TRBD1. Trimming removed 4 bases from V and 5 bases from J; junction bases left unmatched: 10. The CDR3 loop spans 15 amino acids. Germline loops: CDR1 MGHDK, CDR2 SYGVNS. The CDR3 DNA sequence: TGTGCCAGCAGTGTTTCTAGGGGGCGCGGAACTGAAGCTTTCTTT. Its translation: CASSVSRGRGTEAFF.

This clonotype has just a few counts. The gene calls are TRBV15 and TRBJ1-1; D is undetermined. The CDR3 sequence is 15 residues long. The V gene lost 0 bases and the J gene lost 2 bases, with 10 bases spanning the gap. Germline CDR1 and CDR2: LNHNV and YYDKDF (reference sequence). CDR3 nucleotides: TGTGCCACCAGCAGAGATGGCAGATACAACACTGAAGCTTTCTTT. It yields the protein CATSRDGRYNTEAFF. The full variable domain, completed using reference TRBV15 and TRBJ1-1, is DAMVIQNPRYQVTQFGKPVTLSCSQTLNHNVMYWYQQKSSQAPKLLFHYYDKDFNNEADTPDNFQSRRPNTSFCFLDIRSPGLGDTAMYLCATSRDGRYNTEAFFGQGTRLTVV.

This clonotype has at least ten counts. The chain is built from TRBV7-4 and TRBJ1-2; TRBD1 matches at 8 bases. The CDR3 length is 18 residues. V was clipped by 1 base and J by 3 bases; unmatched bases: 13. CDR1 and CDR2 (germline): SGHVT, SQSDAQ. CDR3 protein: CASSLVDREISFDYGYTF. The CDR3 DNA sequence: TGTGCCAGCAGCTTAGTGGACAGGGAAATTTCGTTCGACTATGGCTACACCTTC.

This clonotype appeared a few times. The chain employs TRBV5-1 and TRBJ2-3; 10 bases are shared with TRBD2. Germline V gene data show CDR1 as SGHRS and CDR2 as YFSETQ. The CDR3 contains 16 residues. Trimming at V came to 0 bases and at J to 6 bases, leaving 7 bases not matched to a gene. The CDR3 reads CASSLGRAGGMDTQYF. CDR3 DNA: TGCGCCAGCAGCTTGGGTCGAGCGGGGGGGATGGATACGCAGTATTTT.

The table lists this clonotype with many counts. The V call is TRBV7-9, the J call TRBJ2-5; D not certain. The CDR3 covers 14 residues. Germline values: CDR1 SEHNR, CDR2 FQNEAQ (reference sequence). V lost 3 bases and J 2 bases, leaving 10 bases between the germline ends. CDR3 protein: CASSFAGLQETQYF. CDR3 sequence (DNA): TGTGCCAGCAGCTTCGCCGGTCTACAAGAGACCCAGTACTTC.

There are a few counts of this clonotype. V is TRBV20-1 and J is TRBJ1-2, with a weak D call TRBD1 (5 bases). Germline loops: CDR1 DFQATT, CDR2 SNEGSKA (reference sequence). This CDR3 has 13 residues. V gave up 3 bases and J gave up 3 bases, with 11 bases separating them. The CDR3 bases are TGCAGTGCTAGCGGCAGGGAGGACTATGGCTACACCTTC. Protein sequence: CSASGREDYGYTF.

J is TRBJ2-3 and V is TRBV27; tentatively, D is TRBD2 (5 bases). Trimming removed 6 bases from V and 1 base from J, with 14 bases in between. Germline V lookup: CDR1 MNHEY, CDR2 SMNVEV (reference sequence). This CDR3 has 15 amino acids. CDR3: CASSPDYPGTDTQYF. CDR3 DNA: TGTGCCAGCAGCCCAGACTACCCCGGCACAGATACGCAGTATTTT.

This clonotype was seen repeatedly, ten times or more. V gene TRBV7-2 combines with J gene TRBJ1-2, with a tentative D call TRBD1 (6 bases). Trimming took off 4 bases at V and 8 bases at J, with 11 bases between the two ends. The CDR3 runs to 12 residues. Germline loops: CDR1 SGHTA, CDR2 FQGNSA. The CDR3 is CASSSYRVGYTF. The CDR3, as DNA: TGTGCCAGCAGCTCTTACAGGGTCGGCTACACCTTC.

This chain links TRBV6-6 with TRBJ2-6; 8 bases agree with TRBD1. Germline values: CDR1 MNHNY, CDR2 SVGAGI (reference sequence). The CDR3 consists of 15 residues. Losses at the gene ends were 6 bases for V and 5 bases for J; bases not matched to a gene: 6. CDR3 DNA sequence: TGTGCCAGCAGCGGACAGGGTCTCTGGGCCAACGTCCTGACTTTC. Its protein is CASSGQGLWANVLTF.

J is TRBJ2-1 and V is TRBV20-1; possibly TRBD1 for D (6 bases). Trimming shortened V by 5 bases and J by 6 bases, and 14 bases separated the two germline ends. Germline CDR1 reads DFQATT; CDR2 reads SNEGSKA (reference sequence). This CDR3 comprises 13 residues. CDR3 region: CSAPWGRGNEQFF. Here the CDR3 DNA reads TGCAGTGCTCCTTGGGGGCGTGGCAATGAGCAGTTCTTC.

This clonotype showed up just a few times. The chain recombines TRBV6-1 with TRBJ1-5; D is undetermined. The CDR3 sequence is 12 residues long. Germline lookup yields CDR1 MNHNS and CDR2 SASEGT. The V and J ends lost 2 bases and 9 bases respectively, with 8 bases between them. The CDR3 is CASSETSRPQHF. In DNA, the CDR3 is TGTGCCAGCAGTGAAACTTCTAGGCCCCAGCATTTT.

A note on this clonotype: At one of its ends the junction is not consistent with the germline gene, which may arise from a read error. This chain connects TRBV7-6 to TRBJ2-1; 12 bases fit TRBD2. From germline, CDR1 is SGHVS and CDR2 FNYEAQ. The CDR3 totals 18 residues. Here the CDR3 DNA reads TGTGCTAGCAGCCCGACTAGCGGGGGCCGCGACTCCTACAATGAGCAGTTCTTC. Protein product: CASSPTSGGRDSYNEQFF.

This chain connects TRBV5-4 to TRBJ2-7; TRBD1 agrees at 7 bases. With V trimmed by 1 base and J by 1 base, 5 bases remained unmatched. Germline V gives CDR1 SGHNT, CDR2 YYREEE (reference sequence). The CDR3 runs 15 residues. The CDR3 sequence is CASSLQGQRSYEQYF. The CDR3 DNA is TGTGCCAGCAGCTTGCAGGGACAGCGATCCTACGAGCAGTACTTC. Full variable domain (missing parts from reference TRBV5-4 and TRBJ2-7): ETGVTQSPTHLIKTRGQQVTLRCSSQSGHNTVSWYQQALGQGPQFIFQYYREEENGRGNFPPRFSGLQFPNYSSELNVNALELDDSALYLCASSLQGQRSYEQYFGPGTRLTVT.

This chain links TRBV6-5 with TRBJ2-7; D perhaps matches TRBD1 (6 bases). This CDR3 has 20 amino acids. Trimming pared 0 bases from V and 2 bases from J, leaving 26 bases between. CDR1 is MNHEY, CDR2 SVGAGI, per germline. The chain's CDR3 is CASSYSYYLYRDNQTYEQYF. CDR3 DNA: TGTGCCAGCAGTTACTCCTATTACCTATACCGGGACAATCAAACCTACGAGCAGTACTTC.